Below are 22 T cell receptor beta chains sequenced from a single sample in a study of shared clonotypes between healthy human individuals. The data were produced by immunoSEQ multiplex PCR, yet TCRdb's version contains in-frame clones alone and is incomplete. The table includes around 650,000 clones, around 96% detected once. Naive CD8 isolation took CD45RO-negative cells positively selected for CCR7 and excluded terminally differentiated effector memory CD45RA+ cells. The sequenced sample consisted of naive CD8+ T cells sorted from blood. The receptors were sampled from a woman in her twenties or thirties in good health.

A few counts support this clone. This chain's CDR3 is CASMGGYATYNEQFF. The DNA for the CDR3 is TGTGCCAGTATGGGGGGTTACGCCACCTACAATGAGCAGTTCTTC. J is TRBJ2-1 and V is TRBV11-2; perhaps TRBD2 as D (6 bases). The V end was cut by 9 bases, the J end by 2 bases, with 17 bases between. The length of the CDR3 is 15 residues. Germline V gene sequence: CDR1 SGHAT, CDR2 FQNNGV. Full variable domain (outside the CDR3, taken from reference TRBV11-2 and TRBJ2-1): EAGVAQSPRYKIIEKRQSVAFWCNPISGHATLYWYQQILGQGPKLLIQFQNNGVVDDSQLPKDRFSAERLKGVDSTLKIQPAKLEDSAVYLCASMGGYATYNEQFFGPGTRLTVL.

The rearrangement links TRBV2 to TRBJ1-2, with D unclear. The CDR3 spans 15 residues. CDR1 and CDR2 from the germline V gene are SNHLY and FYNNEI. The ends were cut back, 8 bases at V and 6 bases at J, with 22 bases in the middle. Here the CDR3 reads CASYGLLTEGNGYTF. The CDR3 DNA follows: TGTGCCAGCTACGGCCTGTTAACGGAGGGCAATGGCTACACCTTC. The whole variable domain, filled in from reference TRBV2 and TRBJ1-2, reads EPEVTQTPSHQVTQMGQEVILRCVPISNHLYFYWYRQILGQKVEFLVSFYNNEISEKSEIFDDQFSVERPDGSNFTLKIRSTKLEDSAMYFCASYGLLTEGNGYTFGSGTRLTVV.

The chain links TRBV29-1 to TRBJ2-6; no clear D. V dropped 6 bases and J dropped 4 bases, with 10 bases sitting between them. Germline V gene sequence: CDR1 SQVTM, CDR2 ANQGSEA. The CDR3 covers 13 residues. The CDR3 nucleotides read TGCAGCGTCAAGGGATGGGGGGCCAACGTCCTGACTTTC. This sequence encodes CSVKGWGANVLTF.

This chain links TRBV5-6 with TRBJ1-2; TRBD1 aligns across 7 bases. Germline-derived CDR1 and CDR2 are SGHDT and YYEEEE. The CDR3 consists of 16 residues. Trimming cost V 4 bases and J 0 bases; bases outside gene matches: 9. This CDR3 is CASSSTGTEPNYGYTF. The CDR3 DNA follows: TGTGCCAGCAGCAGCACCGGGACAGAACCTAACTATGGCTACACCTTC.

The rearrangement joins TRBV25-1 to TRBJ1-4; 9 bases match TRBD1. The CDR3 runs to 17 residues. With 3 bases clipped from V and 2 bases from J, the junction kept 7 bases outside the gene matches. Looked up from germline, CDR1 is MGHDK and CDR2 is SYGVNS. The CDR3 sequence: CASSELATGGTNEKLFF. CDR3 nucleotides: TGTGCCAGCAGTGAGCTCGCGACAGGGGGGACTAATGAAAAACTGTTTTTT.

The rearrangement joins TRBV21-1 to TRBJ2-7; the D segment call TRBD2 is taken from the table without a DNA check. TRBV21-1 is shown as a pseudogene. This CDR3 spans 19 amino acids. DNA of the CDR3: TGTGCCAGCAGCAAAGAGACTAGCGCCTGGAACCTTAGCTCCTACGAGCAGTACTTC. The encoded protein is CASSKETSAWNLSSYEQYF.

The chain combines TRBV27 with TRBJ2-2, with D possibly being TRBD2 (6 bases). The CDR3 sequence is 19 residues long. From germline, CDR1 is MNHEY and CDR2 SMNVEV (reference sequence). V lost 5 bases and J 0 bases, leaving 22 bases between the germline ends. CDR3 sequence: CASSPDWAGGLSNTGELFF. The CDR3 DNA follows: TGTGCCAGCAGTCCAGACTGGGCGGGCGGACTATCGAACACCGGGGAGCTGTTTTTT.

This clone was observed once. The chain couples TRBV7-8 to TRBJ2-7, with a weak D call TRBD1 (5 bases). Trimming shortened V by 2 bases and J by 3 bases, and 14 bases separated the two germline ends. Germline CDR1 and CDR2: SGHVS and FQNEAQ. The CDR3 spans 15 residues. The CDR3 DNA reads TGTGCCAGCAGCTTATTAGCAGGGATCGGCTACGAGCAGTACTTC. This encodes CASSLLAGIGYEQYF.

The chain links TRBV7-2 to TRBJ2-7; 10 positions agree with TRBD2. This CDR3 has 15 amino acids. Germline assignment: CDR1 SGHTA and CDR2 FQGNSA. V was pared by 1 base and J by 5 bases, with 5 bases of the junction left unmatched. This CDR3 is CASSLGSGRTHEQYF. DNA for the CDR3: TGTGCCAGCAGCTTAGGTAGCGGGAGGACCCACGAGCAGTACTTC.

CDR3 protein: CASSRQGALYEQYF. DNA of the CDR3: TGTGCCAGCAGTCGGCAGGGGGCTTTGTACGAGCAGTACTTC. The V gene is TRBV6-5, the J gene TRBJ2-7; 8 bases fit TRBD1. With 5 bases clipped from V and 4 bases from J, the junction kept 7 bases outside the gene matches. CDR1 is MNHEY, CDR2 SVGAGI, per germline. The CDR3 has 14 residues.

This rearrangement joins TRBV28 to TRBJ1-2; D is perhaps TRBD1 (5 bases). Germline lookup yields CDR1 MDHEN and CDR2 SYDVKM. The CDR3 has 13 amino acids. Trimming removed 10 bases from V and 4 bases from J, with 16 bases in between. The CDR3 coding sequence is TGTGCCACAAATTTGGGGGGAGTCTATGGCTACACCTTC. Its protein is CATNLGGVYGYTF.

This sequence joins TRBV7-8 and TRBJ2-1, with 7 bases lining up with TRBD2. The CDR3 is made up of 16 amino acids. Looked up from germline, CDR1 is SGHVS and CDR2 is FQNEAQ. After removal of 1 base from V and 4 bases from J, the junction contained 7 bases not matched to a gene. The CDR3 loop reads CASSLELAITYNEQFF. CDR3 DNA: TGTGCCAGCAGCTTAGAACTAGCGATTACGTACAATGAGCAGTTCTTC.

J is TRBJ2-1 and V is TRBV4-2, with 13 positions matching TRBD2. The germline V gene has CDR1 LGHNA and CDR2 YNFKEQ. The CDR3 runs 19 residues. V trimming: 3 bases; J trimming: 7 bases; junction bases outside the gene matches: 15. The CDR3 region is CASSQETSGRPTNRNEQFF. For the CDR3, the DNA is TGTGCCAGCAGCCAGGAGACTAGCGGGAGGCCGACCAATCGGAATGAGCAGTTCTTC.

J is TRBJ2-7 and V is TRBV6-5, with 12 positions matching TRBD2. V was pared by 0 bases and J by 7 bases, with 7 bases of the junction left unmatched. CDR3 length equals 16 residues. Looked up from germline, CDR1 is MNHEY and CDR2 is SVGAGI. The CDR3 here is CASSYSTGLAGGEQYF. CDR3 coding DNA: TGTGCCAGCAGTTACTCGACTGGGCTAGCGGGAGGGGAGCAGTACTTC.

This sequence joins TRBV7-8 and TRBJ1-1; no firm D call. V dropped 2 bases and J dropped 11 bases, with 12 bases sitting between them. The CDR3 sequence is 12 residues long. In germline, CDR1 is SGHVS, CDR2 FQNEAQ. CDR3: CASSLWAEEAFF. CDR3 DNA: TGTGCCAGCAGCTTATGGGCTGAGGAGGCTTTCTTT.

This clone was counted once. The V call is TRBV5-4, the J call TRBJ1-1, with D unresolved. Trimming left V 4 bases short and J 5 bases short, with 12 bases between. CDR3 size: 13 residues. Germline CDR1 and CDR2: SGHNT and YYREEE (reference sequence). The CDR3 region has the DNA TGTGCCAGCAGCGCGATGTTGGAGACTGAAGCTTTCTTT. Translation: CASSAMLETEAFF.

J is TRBJ2-7 and V is TRBV27; D possibly corresponds to TRBD1 (6 bases). This CDR3 contains 15 residues. Germline V gives CDR1 MNHEY, CDR2 SMNVEV (reference sequence). V lost 8 bases and J 1 base, leaving 18 bases between the germline ends. The CDR3: CASRLSRDMSYEQYF. CDR3 sequence (DNA): TGTGCCAGCCGATTAAGCCGGGACATGTCCTACGAGCAGTACTTC.

This chain uses TRBV19 with TRBJ2-1; D is unclear. With 3 bases removed from V and 8 bases from J, the gap between germline ends came to 11 bases. This CDR3 spans 13 amino acids. In germline, CDR1 is LNHDA, CDR2 SQIVND (reference sequence). As DNA, the CDR3 is TGTGCCAGTAGTATTGCAGCTTTCGATGAGCAGTTCTTC. Protein product: CASSIAAFDEQFF.

V gene TRBV19 combines with J gene TRBJ2-2; 14 bases line up with TRBD2. Germline V gene data show CDR1 as LNHDA and CDR2 as SQIVND (reference sequence). With V trimmed by 6 bases and J by 11 bases, 11 bases remained unmatched. The CDR3 has 16 residues. CDR3 in amino acids: CASSQAGLAGEEELFF. The CDR3 nucleotides read TGTGCCAGTAGCCAGGCGGGACTAGCGGGAGAGGAAGAGCTGTTTTTT.

The chain combines TRBV7-2 with TRBJ2-3, with 10 bases fitting TRBD2. CDR1 is SGHTA, CDR2 FQGNSA, per germline. The CDR3 contains 17 residues. V trimming: 4 bases; J trimming: 0 bases; junction bases outside the gene matches: 7. CDR3 nucleotide sequence: TGTGCCAGCAGCTACCCAGCGGGAGGGTCTAGCACAGATACGCAGTATTTT. Translated, it gives CASSYPAGGSSTDTQYF.

The J gene is TRBJ2-1, the V gene TRBV4-1; the D call may be TRBD1 or TRBD2 (5 bases each). CDR1 and CDR2 from the germline V gene are MGHRA and YSYEKL. This CDR3 contains 15 residues. Trimming left V 3 bases short and J 5 bases short, with 14 bases between. The CDR3 DNA follows: TGCGCCAGCAGCCAGGCCGGGACGGCAGACAATGAGCAGTTCTTC. Translated: CASSQAGTADNEQFF.

The rearrangement uses TRBV1 and TRBJ2-7; no check of the table's D call, TRBD2, against the DNA was made. TRBV1 represents a pseudogene. The CDR3 runs 17 residues. CDR3 region: CTSSPGLAGGRTYEQYF. The CDR3 nucleotides are TGCACCAGCAGCCCAGGACTAGCGGGAGGAAGGACCTACGAGCAGTACTTC.